Each of the 2 T cell receptor beta chains below was sequenced from the same sample in a study of control samples from healthy donors and cancer patients. Clones were read by immunoSEQ multiplex PCR, and TCRdb kept only the in-frame ones, dropping some. Counted here are some 130,000 clones, approximately 92% occurring once; the ten biggest clones make up about 2.5%. Material: blood. The receptors were gathered from a man aged 18 to 35 in good health.

This chain joins TRBV6-4 and TRBJ2-7, with a tentative D call TRBD1 (6 bases). V gave up 6 bases and J gave up 5 bases, with 14 bases separating them. CDR3 length: 13 amino acids. Germline V gene data show CDR1 as MRHNA and CDR2 as SNTAGT. CDR3 bases: TGTGCCAGCAGCAGACAGGCTCAAGACGAGCAGTACTTC. Its translation is CASSRQAQDEQYF.

The chain uses TRBV25-1 and TRBJ2-2, with TRBD2 matching over 12 bases. Germline-derived CDR1 and CDR2 are MGHDK and SYGVNS. J was trimmed by 3 bases and V by 4 bases; bases with no gene match: 3. There are 16 residues in the CDR3. CDR3 in amino acids: CASSGLAGEDTGELFF. The DNA of the CDR3 is TGTGCCAGCAGTGGACTAGCGGGAGAGGACACCGGGGAGCTGTTTTTT.